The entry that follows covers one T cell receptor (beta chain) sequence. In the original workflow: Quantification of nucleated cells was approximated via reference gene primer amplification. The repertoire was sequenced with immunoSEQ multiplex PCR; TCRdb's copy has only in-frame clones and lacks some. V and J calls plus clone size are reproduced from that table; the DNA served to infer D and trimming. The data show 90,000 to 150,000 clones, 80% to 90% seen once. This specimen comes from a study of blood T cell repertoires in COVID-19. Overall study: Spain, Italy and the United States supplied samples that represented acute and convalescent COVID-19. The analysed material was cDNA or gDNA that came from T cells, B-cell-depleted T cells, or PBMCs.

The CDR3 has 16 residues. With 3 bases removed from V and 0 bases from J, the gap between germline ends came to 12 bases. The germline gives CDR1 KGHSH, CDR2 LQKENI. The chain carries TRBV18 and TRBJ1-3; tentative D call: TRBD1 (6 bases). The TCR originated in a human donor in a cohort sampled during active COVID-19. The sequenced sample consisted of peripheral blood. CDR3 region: CASSPSVGGSGNTIYF. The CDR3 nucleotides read TGTGCCAGCTCACCTTCGGTAGGGGGCTCTGGAAACACCATATATTTT.